This TCR beta chain was documented in a study of T cell responses to AZD1222 COVID-19 vaccine. The overall study: Analysis merged second doses at about 4 or about 12 weeks. Overall study findings and caveats: Spike was spanned by vaccine-associated CD4 TCRs, with dominance at 160-218 and 743-854. Of spike-specific TCRs, nearly half reportedly target regions left unmutated in variants. Seropositive AZD1222 recipients at baseline numbered only five to seven.

A note on this clone: What it binds is not known.

Produced via immunoSEQ multiplex PCR; TCRdb's table is partial and in-frame only. This table holds 140,000 to 150,000 clones, 85% to 95% found once. Germline CDR1 reads MNHEY; CDR2 reads SVGAGI. The CDR3 sequence is 14 residues long. Trimming stripped 5 bases from V and 5 bases from J, with 13 bases between. This clonotype was obtained from an adult in good health. The source was peripheral blood, collected on day 0 of AZD1222 vaccination. The chain employs TRBV6-5 and TRBJ2-1; no clear D gene. The CDR3 sequence is CASSLTGPNNEQFF. Here the CDR3 DNA reads TGTGCCAGCAGTCTGACCGGACCTAACAATGAGCAGTTCTTC.